The clone carrying this T cell receptor (beta chain) has only a few counts. Following extraction, RNA underwent reverse transcription to cDNA, which served as the sequencing template. Only in-frame clones appear in the TCRdb table, and some are missing; sequencing was by immunoSEQ multiplex PCR. The repertoire holds some 130,000 clones, nearly 55% seen once, with approximately 16% in the top ten. The CDR3 runs to 15 residues. In germline, CDR1 is SGHRS, CDR2 YFSETQ. The V and J ends lost 6 bases and 4 bases respectively, with 18 bases between them. Treatment noted: oral pan-JAK inhibitor, 5-10 mg twice daily. Obtained from alopecia areata patients were lesional scalp punch biopsies along with peripheral blood. This sample is part of a study of CD8+ T cells in alopecia areata. Turning to the study itself: Severity in treated patients was scored by percentage of scalp area affected.

The rearrangement uses TRBV5-1 and TRBJ2-3; D possibly uses TRBD1 or TRBD2 (5 bases each). The sample in question was CD8+ T cells sorted from blood, obtained at week 4, from a patient treated with tofacitinib. The TCR comes from a human donor with alopecia areata. DNA of the CDR3: TGCGCCAGCACTCATAGCAATCGAGGGGCAGATACGCAGTATTTT. Its protein product is CASTHSNRGADTQYF.